What follows is one TCR beta chain and its context. Assay: immunoSEQ multiplex PCR; the TCRdb copy retains only in-frame clones and omits some. Altogether around 150,000 clones are present, around 84% being singletons, with the ten largest covering 2.5% to 4%. This sample was included in a study of blood T cell repertoires in COVID-19. CDR1 KGHSH and CDR2 LQKENI come from the germline V gene. This CDR3 spans 16 amino acids. The V and J ends lost 2 bases and 4 bases respectively, with 17 bases between them. The TCR comes from a human donor with acute or convalescent COVID-19. The donor label of this sample is uncertain. V gene TRBV18 combines with J gene TRBJ1-2, with D possibly matching TRBD1 (6 bases). What was sequenced was peripheral blood. CDR3 DNA sequence: TGTGCCAGCTCACCAGACGTCCTTGGACAGCTCTATGGCTACACCTTC. Amino acids: CASSPDVLGQLYGYTF.